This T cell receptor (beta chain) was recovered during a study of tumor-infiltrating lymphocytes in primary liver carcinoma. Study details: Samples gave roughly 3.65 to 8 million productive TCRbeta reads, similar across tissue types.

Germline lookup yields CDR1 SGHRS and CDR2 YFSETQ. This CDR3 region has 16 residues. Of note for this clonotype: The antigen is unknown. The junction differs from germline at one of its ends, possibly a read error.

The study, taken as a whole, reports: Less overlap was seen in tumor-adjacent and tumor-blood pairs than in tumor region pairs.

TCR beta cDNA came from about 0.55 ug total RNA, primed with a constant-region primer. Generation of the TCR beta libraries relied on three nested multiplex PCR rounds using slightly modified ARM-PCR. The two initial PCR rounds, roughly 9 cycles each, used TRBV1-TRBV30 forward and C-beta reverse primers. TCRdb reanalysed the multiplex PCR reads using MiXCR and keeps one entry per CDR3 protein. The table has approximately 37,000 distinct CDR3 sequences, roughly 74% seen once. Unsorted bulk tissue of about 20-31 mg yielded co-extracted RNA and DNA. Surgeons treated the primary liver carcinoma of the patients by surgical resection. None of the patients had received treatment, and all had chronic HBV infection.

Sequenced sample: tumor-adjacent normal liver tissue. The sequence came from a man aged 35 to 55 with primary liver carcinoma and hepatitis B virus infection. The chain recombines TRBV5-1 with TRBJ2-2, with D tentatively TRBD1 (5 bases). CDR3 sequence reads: CPSSLQHRTNTGELFF. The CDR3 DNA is TGCCCCAGCAGCTTGCAGCACAGGACGAACACCGGGGAGCTGTTTTTT.